This TCR beta chain was identified in a study of blood T cell repertoires in COVID-19. The CDR3 runs to 13 residues. The V segment lost 10 bases and the J segment 6 bases; nucleotides outside the gene matches: 7. Using immunoSEQ multiplex PCR, the repertoire was profiled, and TCRdb retains in-frame clones only, with some absent. Found here are fewer than 300,000 clones, approximately 81% of them singletons; the top ten hold 3.1%. The origin of this receptor is a young woman with acute or convalescent COVID-19. The sample comprised peripheral blood. V and J are TRBV12-3 or TRBV12-4 and TRBJ1-4; 8 positions match TRBD1. CDR3 sequence (DNA): TGTGCCATCCTGGACAGGGATGATGAAAAACTGTTTTTT. It encodes CAILDRDDEKLFF.